This T cell receptor (beta chain) was captured in a study of CD4 T cells in relation to SARS-CoV-2 and coronaviruses. This CDR3 spans 15 amino acids. V was clipped by 4 bases and J by 7 bases; unmatched bases: 7. CDR1 is MNHEY and CDR2 is SMNVEV in the germline V gene (reference sequence). Some clones are missing from TCRdb's copy, which holds only in-frame ones; the method was immunoSEQ multiplex PCR. The data show about 37,000 clones, 75% to 90% seen once. The material sequenced was memory CD4+ T cells from PBMCs. The clonotype originates from an adult with COVID-19. The V call is TRBV27, the J call TRBJ2-3; 11 nucleotides match TRBD2. The CDR3: CASSSPTSGRHTQYF. DNA of the CDR3: TGTGCCAGCAGTTCCCCCACTAGCGGGAGACATACGCAGTATTTT.